This TCR beta chain was captured in a study of blood T cell repertoires in COVID-19. Looking at the study overall: Whether acute or convalescent, the COVID-19 samples came from the United States, Italy and Spain. In each case, the material was cDNA or gDNA derived from T cells, B-cell-depleted T cells, or PBMCs.

Germline loops: CDR1 DFQATT, CDR2 SNEGSKA (reference sequence). Between the trimmed V and J ends, which lost 3 bases and 5 bases, there was a span of 19 bases. The CDR3 runs 15 residues. As handled by the study authors: The assay estimated nucleated cells by amplifying reference gene primers. TCRdb keeps only in-frame clones here, not all; method: immunoSEQ multiplex PCR. V, J and clone size are those of that table, while D and trimming were read from the DNA. The top ten hold roughly 11% of the sample, which has 150,000 to 200,000 clones, more than 80% seen once. The sample comprised peripheral blood. The sequence was collected from a human donor in a cohort sampled during active COVID-19. The chain has TRBV20-1 and TRBJ1-1, with D perhaps matching TRBD1 (6 bases). The CDR3, as DNA: TGCAGTGCTAGTCTGCTGCCAGGGGCAAAGACTGAAGCTTTCTTT. It encodes CSASLLPGAKTEAFF.